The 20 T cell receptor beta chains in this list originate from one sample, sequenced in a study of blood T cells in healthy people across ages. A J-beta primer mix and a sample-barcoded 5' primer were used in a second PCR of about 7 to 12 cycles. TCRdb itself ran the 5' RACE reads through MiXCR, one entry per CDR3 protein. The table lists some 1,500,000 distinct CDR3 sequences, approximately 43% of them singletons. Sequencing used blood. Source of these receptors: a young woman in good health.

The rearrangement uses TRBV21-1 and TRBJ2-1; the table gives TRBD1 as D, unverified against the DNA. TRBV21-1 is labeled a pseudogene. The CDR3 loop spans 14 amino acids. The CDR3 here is CACSPQTGRHEQFF. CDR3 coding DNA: TGTGCCTGCAGCCCCCAGACAGGGAGACACGAGCAGTTCTTC.

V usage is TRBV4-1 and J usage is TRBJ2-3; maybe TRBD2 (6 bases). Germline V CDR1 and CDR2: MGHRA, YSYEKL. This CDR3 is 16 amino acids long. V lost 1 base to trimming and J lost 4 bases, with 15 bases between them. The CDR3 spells CASSQGSRLVADTQYF. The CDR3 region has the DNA TGCGCCAGCAGCCAAGGTTCGAGACTAGTCGCAGATACGCAGTATTTT.

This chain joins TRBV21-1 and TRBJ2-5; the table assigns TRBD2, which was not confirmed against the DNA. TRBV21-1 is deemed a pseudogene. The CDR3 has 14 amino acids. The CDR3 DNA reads TGTGCCAGCAGCAATTGCGGGCCCCAAGAGACCCAGTACTTC. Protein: CASSNCGPQETQYF.

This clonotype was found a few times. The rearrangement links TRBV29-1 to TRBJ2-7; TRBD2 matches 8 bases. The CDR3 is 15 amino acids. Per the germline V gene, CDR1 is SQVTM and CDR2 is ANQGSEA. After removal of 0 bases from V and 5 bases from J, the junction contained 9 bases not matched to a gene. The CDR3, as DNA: TGCAGCGTTGAAGATCGAAGGACTAGCTCGAACGAGCAGTACTTC. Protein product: CSVEDRRTSSNEQYF.

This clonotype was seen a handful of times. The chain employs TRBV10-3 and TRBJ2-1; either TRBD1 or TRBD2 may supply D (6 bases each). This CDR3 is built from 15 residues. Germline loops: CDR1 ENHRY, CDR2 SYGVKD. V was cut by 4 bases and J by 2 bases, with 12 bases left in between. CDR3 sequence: CAISGGGTTYNEQFF. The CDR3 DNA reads TGTGCCATCAGTGGAGGCGGGACAACCTACAATGAGCAGTTCTTC.

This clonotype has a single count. The CDR3 loop reads CASTETVSGANVLTF. CDR3 in DNA: TGTGCCAGTACCGAGACAGTCTCTGGGGCCAACGTCCTGACTTTC. The V and J genes are TRBV19 and TRBJ2-6; D is possibly TRBD1 (5 bases). Per germline, CDR1 LNHDA and CDR2 SQIVND (reference sequence). This CDR3 comprises 15 residues. V was pared by 7 bases and J by 0 bases, with 10 bases between.

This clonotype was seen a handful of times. CDR3 DNA sequence: TGTGCCAGCAGCATCGGACAGGGAGCGGGGAATCAGCCCCAGCATTTT. As protein: CASSIGQGAGNQPQHF. J is TRBJ1-5 and V is TRBV7-9; 8 nucleotides line up with TRBD1. Losses at the gene ends were 5 bases for V and 4 bases for J; bases not matched to a gene: 10. The CDR3 has 16 residues. Germline loops: CDR1 SEHNR, CDR2 FQNEAQ (reference sequence).

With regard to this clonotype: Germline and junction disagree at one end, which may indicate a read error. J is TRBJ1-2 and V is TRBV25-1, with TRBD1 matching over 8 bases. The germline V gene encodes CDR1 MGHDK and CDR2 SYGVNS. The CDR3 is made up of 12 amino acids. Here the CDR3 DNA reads TGCGCGACGACCGACAGGGGCTATGGCTACACCTTC. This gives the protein CATTDRGYGYTF.

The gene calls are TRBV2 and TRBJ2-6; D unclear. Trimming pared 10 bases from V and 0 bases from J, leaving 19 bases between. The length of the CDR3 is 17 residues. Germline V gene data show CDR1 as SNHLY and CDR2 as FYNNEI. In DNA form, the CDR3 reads TGTGCCACCCCCAAGGGTTCCTTCAGCTCTGGGGCCAACGTCCTGACTTTC. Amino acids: CATPKGSFSSGANVLTF.

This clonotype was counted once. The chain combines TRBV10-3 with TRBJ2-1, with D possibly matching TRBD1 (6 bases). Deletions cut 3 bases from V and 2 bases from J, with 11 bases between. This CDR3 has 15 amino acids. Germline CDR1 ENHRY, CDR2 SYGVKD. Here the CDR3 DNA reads TGTGCCATCAGTGATTGGGGGCGCCCCTACAATGAGCAGTTCTTC. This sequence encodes CAISDWGRPYNEQFF.

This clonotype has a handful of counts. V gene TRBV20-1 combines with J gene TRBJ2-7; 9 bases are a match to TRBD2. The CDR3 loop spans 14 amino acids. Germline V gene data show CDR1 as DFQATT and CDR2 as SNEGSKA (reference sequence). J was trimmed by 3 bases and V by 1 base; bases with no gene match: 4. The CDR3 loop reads CSARVAGGLYEQYF. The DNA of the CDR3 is TGCAGTGCTAGAGTGGCGGGAGGGCTCTACGAGCAGTACTTC.

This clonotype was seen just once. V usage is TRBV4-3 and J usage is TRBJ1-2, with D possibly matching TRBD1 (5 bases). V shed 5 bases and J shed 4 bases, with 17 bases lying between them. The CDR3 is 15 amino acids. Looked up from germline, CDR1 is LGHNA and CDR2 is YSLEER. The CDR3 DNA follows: TGCGCCAGCAGCACCATCCTGACCGGGACCTATGGCTACACCTTC. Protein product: CASSTILTGTYGYTF.

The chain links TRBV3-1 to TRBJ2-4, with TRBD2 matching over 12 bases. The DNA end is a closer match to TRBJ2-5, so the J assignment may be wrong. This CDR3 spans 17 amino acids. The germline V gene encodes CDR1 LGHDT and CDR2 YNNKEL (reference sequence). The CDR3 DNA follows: TGTGCCAGCAGCCCGGTTGCTAGCGGGGGGGCAAAAGAGACCCAGTACTTC. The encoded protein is CASSPVASGGAKETQYF.

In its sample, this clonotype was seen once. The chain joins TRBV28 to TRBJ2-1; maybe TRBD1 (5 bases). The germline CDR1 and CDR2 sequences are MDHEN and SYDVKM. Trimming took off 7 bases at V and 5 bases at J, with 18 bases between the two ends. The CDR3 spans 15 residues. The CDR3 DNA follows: TGTGCCAGCAACCTTCGTTATGGGGCACACAATGAGCAGTTCTTC. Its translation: CASNLRYGAHNEQFF.

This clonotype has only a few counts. The CDR3 loop is CAIGPFTEAFF. As DNA, the CDR3 is TGTGCCATAGGACCGTTCACTGAAGCTTTCTTT. The chain has TRBV10-3 and TRBJ1-1; D is ambiguous. The CDR3 is 11 residues long. V was pared by 9 bases and J by 4 bases, with 9 bases between. The V gene's germline CDR1 is ENHRY and CDR2 SYGVKD.

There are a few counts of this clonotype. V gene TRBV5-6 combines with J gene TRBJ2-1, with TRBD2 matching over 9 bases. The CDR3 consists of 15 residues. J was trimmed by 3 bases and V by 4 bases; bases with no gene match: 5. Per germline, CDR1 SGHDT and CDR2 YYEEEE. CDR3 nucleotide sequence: TGTGCCAGCAGCCCCGGACTAGCGTTCTACAATGAGCAGTTCTTC. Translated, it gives CASSPGLAFYNEQFF.

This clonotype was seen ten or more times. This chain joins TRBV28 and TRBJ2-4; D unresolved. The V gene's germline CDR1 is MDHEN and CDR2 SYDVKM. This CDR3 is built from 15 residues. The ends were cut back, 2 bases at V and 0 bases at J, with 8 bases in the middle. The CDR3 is CASSLGQPAKNIQYF. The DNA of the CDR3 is TGTGCCAGCAGTTTAGGCCAGCCAGCCAAAAACATTCAGTACTTC.

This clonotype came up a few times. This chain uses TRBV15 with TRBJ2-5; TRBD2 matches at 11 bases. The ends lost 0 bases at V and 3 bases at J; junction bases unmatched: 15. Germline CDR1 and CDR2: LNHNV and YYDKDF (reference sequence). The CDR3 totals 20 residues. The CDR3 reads CATSREIYGTPGLAEETQYF. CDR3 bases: TGTGCCACCAGCAGAGAAATTTACGGAACGCCGGGACTAGCGGAAGAGACCCAGTACTTC. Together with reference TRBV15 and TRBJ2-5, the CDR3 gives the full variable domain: DAMVIQNPRYQVTQFGKPVTLSCSQTLNHNVMYWYQQKSSQAPKLLFHYYDKDFNNEADTPDNFQSRRPNTSFCFLDIRSPGLGDTAMYLCATSREIYGTPGLAEETQYFGPGTRLLVL.

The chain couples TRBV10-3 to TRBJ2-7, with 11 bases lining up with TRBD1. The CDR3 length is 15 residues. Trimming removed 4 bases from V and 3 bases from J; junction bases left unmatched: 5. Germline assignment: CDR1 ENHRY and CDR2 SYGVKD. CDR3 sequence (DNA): TGTGCCATCAGTGCGACCGGGACAGGGGGCTACGAGCAGTACTTC. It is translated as CAISATGTGGYEQYF.

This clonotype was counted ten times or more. The CDR3: CATSDFAGEQFF. The CDR3 DNA is TGTGCCACCAGTGATTTTGCAGGTGAGCAGTTCTTC. The chain joins TRBV24-1 to TRBJ2-1, with D unresolved. This CDR3 comprises 12 residues. Trimming took 1 base from V and 9 from J, leaving 6 bases between them. Germline assignment: CDR1 KGHDR and CDR2 SFDVKD.